A single sample gave rise to the 10 T cell receptor beta chains below, sequenced in a study of cytomegalovirus exposure and HLA in healthy donors. Repertoires were generated with immunoSEQ multiplex PCR, while TCRdb's copy carries only in-frame clones and drops some. The table lists 90,000 to 130,000 clones, approximately 85% of them singletons, with around 2.7% in the top ten. The sequenced material came from PBMCs. These receptors were taken from a woman under 30 in good health and CMV-seronegative.

The rearrangement links TRBV6-5 to TRBJ1-1; D remains unclear. CDR3 length: 14 amino acids. Germline-derived CDR1 and CDR2 are MNHEY and SVGAGI. The V and J ends lost 0 bases and 6 bases respectively, with 11 bases between them. The CDR3 DNA follows: TGTGCCAGCAGTTACTCTGGCAGGAGGTCTGAAGCTTTCTTT. Translation: CASSYSGRRSEAFF.

This CDR3 is CASSQESGEVGEKLFF. In DNA form, the CDR3 reads TGTGCCAGCAGCCAAGAGTCCGGGGAGGTCGGTGAAAAACTGTTTTTT. This chain joins TRBV14 and TRBJ1-4; no clear D gene. V was shortened by 0 bases and J by 7 bases, with 15 bases between the two germline ends. The CDR3 is 16 residues long. The germline gives CDR1 SGHDN, CDR2 FVKESK.

This chain's CDR3 is CASSAEDRGPYEQYF. The CDR3 bases are TGTGCCAGCAGCGCAGAGGACAGGGGGCCCTACGAGCAGTACTTC. The chain has TRBV9 and TRBJ2-7; 11 bases line up with TRBD1. The V gene's germline CDR1 is SGDLS and CDR2 YYNGEE. Losses at the gene ends were 3 bases for V and 2 bases for J; bases not matched to a gene: 4. The CDR3 loop spans 15 amino acids. The variable domain in full, with the rest retrieved from reference TRBV9 and TRBJ2-7, is DSGVTQTPKHLITATGQRVTLRCSPRSGDLSVYWYQQSLDQGLQFLIQYYNGEERAKGNILERFSAQQFPDLHSELNLSSLELGDSALYFCASSAEDRGPYEQYFGPGTRLTVT.

V is TRBV6-5 and J is TRBJ1-2, with no clear D. V lost 4 bases to trimming and J lost 7 bases, with 19 bases between them. Looked up from germline, CDR1 is MNHEY and CDR2 is SVGAGI. The CDR3 is made up of 15 amino acids. The CDR3 nucleotides read TGTGCCAGCAGTTTGCGGGGTTTAAGGCAAGGTGGCTACACCTTC. Translating gives CASSLRGLRQGGYTF.

The chain carries TRBV4-2 and TRBJ2-5, with 7 positions matching TRBD1. Trimming at V came to 3 bases and at J to 1 base, leaving 8 bases not matched to a gene. CDR1 and CDR2 (germline): LGHNA, YNFKEQ. The CDR3 runs to 16 residues. CDR3 bases: TGTGCCAGCAGCCAGAATCTCGCAGGGGGCCAAGAGACCCAGTACTTC. This gives the protein CASSQNLAGGQETQYF.

This clone was seen once. V gene TRBV6-6 combines with J gene TRBJ1-6; 12 bases fit TRBD1. V lost 6 bases, J lost 9 bases, and 6 bases stayed unmatched. Germline V gene data show CDR1 as MNHNY and CDR2 as SVGAGI (reference sequence). The CDR3 contains 15 residues. The CDR3 nucleotides are TGTGCCAGCAGCCCGGGACAGGGGGCGAGTTCACCCCTCCACTTT. Protein: CASSPGQGASSPLHF.

This chain joins TRBV6-5 and TRBJ2-7, with D unclear. Germline loops: CDR1 MNHEY, CDR2 SVGAGI. Between the trimmed V and J ends, which lost 0 bases and 0 bases, there was a span of 6 bases. The CDR3 loop spans 14 amino acids. In DNA form, the CDR3 reads TGTGCCAGCAGTTACTCACAGTACTCCTACGAGCAGTACTTC. This sequence encodes CASSYSQYSYEQYF.

This clone was found a few times. Here the CDR3 DNA reads TGTGCCAGCAGTCTGACAGGGAGCTATGGCTACACCTTC. Its protein is CASSLTGSYGYTF. The rearrangement joins TRBV27 to TRBJ1-2; 7 nucleotides align to TRBD1. The CDR3 covers 13 residues. J was trimmed by 4 bases and V by 5 bases; bases with no gene match: 4. CDR1 and CDR2 from the germline V gene are MNHEY and SMNVEV (reference sequence).

The chain combines TRBV27 with TRBJ1-5; D gene uncertain. This CDR3 spans 14 amino acids. V was cut by 4 bases and J by 0 bases, with 7 bases left in between. Germline-derived CDR1 and CDR2 are MNHEY and SMNVEV (reference sequence). The CDR3 bases are TGTGCCAGCAGTTCCTCTTATAGCAATCAGCCCCAGCATTTT. Translated, it gives CASSSSYSNQPQHF.

V gene TRBV13 combines with J gene TRBJ2-6; D perhaps matches TRBD2 (5 bases). Germline CDR1 reads PRHDT; CDR2 reads FYEKMQ (reference sequence). V was pared by 5 bases and J by 4 bases, with 9 bases between. This CDR3 contains 14 residues. The CDR3 DNA sequence: TGTGCCAGCAGCCCGAGACTAGGGGCCAACGTCCTGACTTTC. This encodes CASSPRLGANVLTF.